The clone carrying this T cell receptor beta chain is a singleton in its sample. Original processing methods: Amplification from reference gene primers served as the basis for estimated nucleated cell counts. TCRdb keeps only in-frame clones here, not all; method: immunoSEQ multiplex PCR. From that table come the V and J calls and clone size; the DNA was used to work out D and trimming. The data contain under 250,000 clones, roughly 80% of them seen just once; the ten biggest clones take up roughly 2.3%. These data are taken from a study of blood T cell repertoires in COVID-19. Study details: Sites in the United States, Italy and Spain provided acute and convalescent COVID-19 samples. T cells, B-cell-depleted T cells, or PBMCs provided the cDNA or gDNA that served as material.

Trimming shortened V by 4 bases and J by 0 bases, and 13 bases separated the two germline ends. Germline V lookup: CDR1 MNHEY, CDR2 SVGAGI. The CDR3 contains 16 residues. The source is a woman aged 60-70 years with acute or convalescent COVID-19. Input material: peripheral blood. The rearrangement uses TRBV6-5 and TRBJ1-3, with D possibly being TRBD1 (6 bases). DNA of the CDR3: TGTGCCAGCAGTTTTGGACAGCCCCTCTCTGGAAACACCATATATTTT. Its translation: CASSFGQPLSGNTIYF.